This TCR beta chain emerged from a study of glioma-infiltrating T cells after dendritic cell vaccination. Libraries were prepared by immunoSEQ multiplex PCR; TCRdb keeps only in-frame clonotypes and omits some of them. The sample gives about 91,000 clones, over 75% of which show up once; roughly 2.1% is in the top ten. The CDR3 contains 17 residues. Per the germline V gene, CDR1 is SGHRS and CDR2 is YFSETQ. V lost 2 bases to trimming and J lost 4 bases; unmatched junction nucleotides: 9. The sample's time point: after dendritic cell vaccination, including at tumor progression/relapse. The starting material was blood, obtained after dendritic cell vaccination. The TCR sequence derives from a human donor with glioblastoma. The chain links TRBV5-1 to TRBJ1-2; 12 nucleotides agree with TRBD1. CDR3 DNA: TGCGCCAGCAGCTTCGGGACAGGGGGCTCTCGTCCCTATGGCTACACCTTC. Translating gives CASSFGTGGSRPYGYTF.